These T cell receptor beta chains were read from a single sample in a study of T cells after yellow fever vaccination. TCRdb re-called the 5' RACE reads through MiXCR, storing one row per CDR3 protein. The sample contains about 210,000 distinct CDR3 sequences, under 3.5% of which appear only once. The material was CD4+ T cells sorted from PBMCs, obtained 10 days after the yellow fever booster vaccination. Every receptor here comes from a man aged 18 to 30 who received the YFV17D yellow fever vaccine. CDR3s include the opening cysteine and the closing phenylalanine or tryptophan. The order of the fields is J gene, V gene, CDR3 protein.

TRBJ1-6	TRBV7-2	CASSYTTLPPLHF
TRBJ1-2	TRBV20-1	CSAPESNRGVNYGYTF
TRBJ2-3	TRBV5-4	CASSLVAGDTDTQYF
TRBJ2-5	TRBV6-1	CASSEKVEETQYF
TRBJ1-1	TRBV7-9	CASSLTTGYNEAFF
TRBJ2-1	TRBV5-1	CASQEQRGVGYNEQFF
TRBJ2-1	TRBV4-3	CASSQVERGGGEQFF
TRBJ1-2	TRBV20-1	CSATSATAFGYGYTF
TRBJ1-6	TRBV2	CASKPGQGYSPLHF
TRBJ2-1	TRBV20-1	CSAYTGTGQFF
TRBJ1-2	TRBV10-3	CAIRGDMRSYGYTF
TRBJ1-5	TRBV23-1	CASSHTGRRRYQPQHF
TRBJ1-2	TRBV7-2	CASSLAHGDYGYTF
TRBJ1-1	TRBV12-3/TRBV12-4	CASSKGVNTEAFF
TRBJ1-2	TRBV30	CAWSRDSDYGYTF
TRBJ2-2	TRBV29-1	CSVDLASGGVGELFF
TRBJ1-2	TRBV18	CASSPRRAATLYGYTF
TRBJ1-6	TRBV7-2	CASSLGGGQGYSPLHF
TRBJ1-1	TRBV6-5	CASRTSVRNTEAFF
TRBJ2-7	TRBV12-3/TRBV12-4	CASIPRAGGEQYF
TRBJ1-2	TRBV29-1	CSVPAGDGYGYTF
TRBJ2-3	TRBV5-1	CASSVTGDTQYF
TRBJ1-2	TRBV6-5	CASSSGWDYGYTF
TRBJ2-3	TRBV20-1	CSATTSGGSYTQYF
TRBJ1-3	TRBV5-1	CASSDRAGENPGNTIYF
TRBJ1-1	TRBV7-2	CATTLGQGRTEAFF
TRBJ1-1	TRBV20-1	CSASRAAVPIAFF
TRBJ2-6	TRBV9	CASSPGTAGANVLTF
TRBJ1-2	TRBV7-2	CASSDQTGNYGYTF
TRBJ2-5	TRBV10-3	CAISEDYQTTQYF
TRBJ1-6	TRBV5-1	CASSAQGARTPLHF
TRBJ2-7	TRBV5-1	CASSSGQGAYEQYF
TRBJ2-5	TRBV11-1	CASSRGHTRETQYF
TRBJ2-1	TRBV2	CASNRGSYNEQFF
TRBJ1-1	TRBV4-1	CASSQEVGGSSPNTEAFF
TRBJ1-5	TRBV7-2	CASSPQQAGQPQHF
TRBJ1-2	TRBV29-1	CSVEGTLDGYTF
TRBJ1-6	TRBV20-1	CSARDGGDSPLHF
TRBJ1-5	TRBV20-1	CSAENGHSYNQPQHF
TRBJ1-1	TRBV12-3/TRBV12-4	CASSQGVLTEAFF
TRBJ2-1	TRBV12-3/TRBV12-4	CAIRRGTYNEQFF
TRBJ2-5	TRBV6-5	CASSFGTTQETQYF
TRBJ2-7	TRBV12-3/TRBV12-4	CASSGESREQYF
TRBJ2-1	TRBV14	CASRKQYNEQFF
TRBJ2-2	TRBV14	CASSPLTWAGELFF
TRBJ2-5	TRBV14	CASSQDYGTGRSQTQYF
TRBJ2-5	TRBV6-1	CASSAASPETQYF
TRBJ2-1	TRBV4-3	CASSQEQGSDEQFF
TRBJ2-2	TRBV7-9	CASNTGGYTGELFF
TRBJ2-3	TRBV20-1	CSARGSFTDTQYF
TRBJ1-2	TRBV9	CASSVGTGKGNYGYTF
TRBJ2-2	TRBV5-1	CASSLAVVAAVNTGELFF
TRBJ2-5	TRBV5-4	CASSSRDRGPETQYF